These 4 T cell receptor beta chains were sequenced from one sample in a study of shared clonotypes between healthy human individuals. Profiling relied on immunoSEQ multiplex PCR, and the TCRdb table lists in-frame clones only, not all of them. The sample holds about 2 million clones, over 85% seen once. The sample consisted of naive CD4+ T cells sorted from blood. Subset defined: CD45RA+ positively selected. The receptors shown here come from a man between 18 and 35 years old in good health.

The CDR3 sequence: CASSQGLASSYEQYF. CDR3 in DNA: TGTGCCAGCAGCCAGGGACTAGCGAGCTCCTACGAGCAGTACTTC. V gene TRBV9 combines with J gene TRBJ2-7, with 10 bases lining up with TRBD2. Germline V gene data show CDR1 as SGDLS and CDR2 as YYNGEE. J gave up 0 bases and V 4 bases, and 4 bases lay outside the gene matches. The CDR3 sequence is 15 residues long.

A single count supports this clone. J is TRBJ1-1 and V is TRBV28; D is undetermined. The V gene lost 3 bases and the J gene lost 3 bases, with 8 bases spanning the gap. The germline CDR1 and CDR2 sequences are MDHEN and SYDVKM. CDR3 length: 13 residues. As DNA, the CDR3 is TGTGCCAGCAGTTTGCAGCTGCACACTGAAGCTTTCTTT. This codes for CASSLQLHTEAFF.

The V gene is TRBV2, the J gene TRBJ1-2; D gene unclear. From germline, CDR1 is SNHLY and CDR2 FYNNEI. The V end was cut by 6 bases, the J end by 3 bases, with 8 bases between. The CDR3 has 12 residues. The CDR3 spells CASSSGDYGYTF. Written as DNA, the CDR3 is TGTGCCAGCAGCTCCGGCGACTATGGCTACACCTTC.

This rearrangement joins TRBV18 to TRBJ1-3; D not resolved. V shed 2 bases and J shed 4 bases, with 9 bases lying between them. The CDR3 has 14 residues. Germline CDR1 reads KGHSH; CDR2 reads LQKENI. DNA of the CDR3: TGTGCCAGCTCACCAAGCAAAACGGGAAACACCATATATTTT. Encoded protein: CASSPSKTGNTIYF.